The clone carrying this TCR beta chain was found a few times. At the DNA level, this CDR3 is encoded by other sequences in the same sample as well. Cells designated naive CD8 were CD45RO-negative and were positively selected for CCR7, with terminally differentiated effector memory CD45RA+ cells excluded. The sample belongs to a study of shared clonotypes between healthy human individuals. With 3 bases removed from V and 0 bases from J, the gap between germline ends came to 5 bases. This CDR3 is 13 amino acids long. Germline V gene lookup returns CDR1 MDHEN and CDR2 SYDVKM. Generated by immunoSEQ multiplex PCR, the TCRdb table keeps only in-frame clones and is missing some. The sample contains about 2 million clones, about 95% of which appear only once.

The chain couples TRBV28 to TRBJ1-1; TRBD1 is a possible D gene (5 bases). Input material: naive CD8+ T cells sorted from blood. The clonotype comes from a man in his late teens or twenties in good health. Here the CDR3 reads CASSFRVNTEAFF. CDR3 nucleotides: TGTGCCAGCAGTTTCAGGGTGAACACTGAAGCTTTCTTT. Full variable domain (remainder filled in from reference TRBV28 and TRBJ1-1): DVKVTQSSRYLVKRTGEKVFLECVQDMDHENMFWYRQDPGLGLRLIYFSYDVKMKEKGDIPEGYSVSREKKERFSLILESASTNQTSMYLCASSFRVNTEAFFGQGTRLTVV.